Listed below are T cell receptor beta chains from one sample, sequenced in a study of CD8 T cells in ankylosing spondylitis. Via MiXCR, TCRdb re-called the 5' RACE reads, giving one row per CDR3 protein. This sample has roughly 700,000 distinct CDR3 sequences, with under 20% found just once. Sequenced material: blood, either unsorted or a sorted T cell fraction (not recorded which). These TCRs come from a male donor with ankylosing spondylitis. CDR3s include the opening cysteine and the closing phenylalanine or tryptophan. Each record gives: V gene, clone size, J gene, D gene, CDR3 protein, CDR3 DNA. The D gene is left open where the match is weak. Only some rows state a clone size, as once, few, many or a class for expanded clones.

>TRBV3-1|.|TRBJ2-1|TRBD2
CASSPLAPGLGRSYEQFF
TGTGCCAGCAGCCCTCTGGCCCCGGGACTAGGTCGTTCCTATGAGCAGTTCTTC
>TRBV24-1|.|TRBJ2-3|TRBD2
CATSDSGTSDTQYF
TGTGCCACCAGTGACAGCGGGACCTCCGATACGCAGTATTTT
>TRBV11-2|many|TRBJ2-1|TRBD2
CASSPGTTSYNEQFF
TGTGCCAGCAGCCCCGGGACTACTTCCTACAATGAGCAGTTCTTC
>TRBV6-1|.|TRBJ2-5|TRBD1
CATASRQGARETQYF
TGTGCCACCGCAAGCCGCCAGGGGGCCCGGGAGACCCAGTACTTC
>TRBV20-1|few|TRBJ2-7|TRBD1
CSARDNRGDFREQYF
TGCAGTGCTAGAGATAACAGGGGGGATTTTAGGGAGCAGTACTTC
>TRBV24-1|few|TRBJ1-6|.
CATSDTTASPSSYNSPLHF
TGTGCCACCAGTGATACGACAGCGTCCCCAAGCTCCTATAATTCACCCCTCCACTTT
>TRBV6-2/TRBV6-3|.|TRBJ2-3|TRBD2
CASSSRRRGSGGEHTDTQYF
TGTGCCAGCAGTTCTCGACGTAGGGGTAGCGGGGGGGAGCACACAGATACGCAGTATTTT
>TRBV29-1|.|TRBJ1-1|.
CSVDSHTEAFF
TGCAGCGTTGACTCCCACACTGAAGCTTTCTTT
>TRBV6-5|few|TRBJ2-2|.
CASSFLQPNTGELFF
TGTGCCAGCAGTTTCCTACAACCGAACACCGGGGAGCTGTTTTTT
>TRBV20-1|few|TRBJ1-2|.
CSARDVGSNLDYTF
TGCAGTGCTAGAGATGTGGGGAGTAATCTAGACTACACCTTC
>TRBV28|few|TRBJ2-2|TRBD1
CASSGDSNTGELFF
TGTGCCAGCAGTGGGGACAGTAACACCGGGGAGCTGTTTTTT
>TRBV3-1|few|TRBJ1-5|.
CASSQEDRQGDQPQHF
TGTGCCAGCAGCCAAGAAGACCGGCAGGGTGATCAGCCCCAGCATTTT
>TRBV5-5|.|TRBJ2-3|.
CASSLGSGGRITDTQYF
TGTGCCAGCAGCTTGGGAAGTGGGGGGAGAATCACAGATACGCAGTATTTT
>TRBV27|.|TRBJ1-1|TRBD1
CASKGQGGTEAFF
TGTGCCAGCAAGGGACAGGGAGGCACTGAAGCTTTCTTT
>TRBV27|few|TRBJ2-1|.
CASSFEGPYNEQFF
TGTGCCAGCAGTTTTGAAGGGCCTTACAATGAGCAGTTCTTC
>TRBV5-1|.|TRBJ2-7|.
CASSYRGVGYEQYF
TGCGCCAGCAGCTACCGTGGGGTTGGCTACGAGCAGTACTTC
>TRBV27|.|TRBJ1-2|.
CASSLRGGHGYTF
TGTGCCAGCAGTTTAAGGGGGGGACATGGCTACACCTTC
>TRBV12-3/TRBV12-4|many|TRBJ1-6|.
CASSFGGISPLHF
TGTGCCAGCAGTTTCGGGGGGATTTCACCCCTCCACTTT
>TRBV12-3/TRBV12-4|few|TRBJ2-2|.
CASSFQGRPTGELFF
TGTGCCAGCAGTTTTCAGGGCCGCCCCACCGGGGAGCTGTTTTTT
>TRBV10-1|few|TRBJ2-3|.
CASSESNSRDTQYF
TGCGCCAGCAGTGAGTCGAATTCGCGAGATACGCAGTATTTT
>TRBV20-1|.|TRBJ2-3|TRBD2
CSARDVGLATDTQYF
TGCAGTGCTAGGGATGTGGGACTAGCTACAGATACGCAGTATTTT
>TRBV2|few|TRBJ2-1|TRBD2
CASSRLAGGAEQFF
TGTGCCAGCAGCCGACTAGCGGGAGGGGCTGAGCAGTTCTTC
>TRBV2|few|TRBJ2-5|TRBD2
CASSESRGARETQYF
TGTGCCAGCAGTGAATCGCGGGGGGCCAGGGAGACCCAGTACTTC
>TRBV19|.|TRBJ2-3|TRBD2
CASSTERGTDTQYF
TGTGCCAGTAGTACCGAGCGGGGCACGGATACGCAGTATTTT
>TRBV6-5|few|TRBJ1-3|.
CASSYSWGPGNTIYF
TGTGCCAGCAGTTACTCCTGGGGCCCTGGAAACACCATATATTTT
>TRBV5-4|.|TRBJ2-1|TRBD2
CASSSRLAGGVDEQFF
TGTGCCAGCAGCTCCCGACTAGCGGGGGGAGTCGATGAGCAGTTCTTC
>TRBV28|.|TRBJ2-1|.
CASSLRGSYDEQFF
TGTGCCAGCAGTTTACGAGGGTCCTACGATGAGCAGTTCTTC
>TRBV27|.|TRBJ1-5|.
CASTPGRQPQHF
TGTGCCAGCACCCCGGGGCGGCAGCCCCAGCATTTT
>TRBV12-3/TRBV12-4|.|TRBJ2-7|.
CASSLGWGEQYF
TGTGCCAGCAGTTTAGGGTGGGGCGAGCAGTACTTC
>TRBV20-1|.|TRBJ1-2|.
CSARDGGAGGYTF
TGCAGTGCTAGAGATGGGGGGGCCGGCGGCTACACCTTC
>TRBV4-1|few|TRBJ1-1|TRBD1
CASSHRDRGTEAFF
TGCGCCAGCAGCCACCGGGACAGGGGGACCGAAGCTTTCTTT
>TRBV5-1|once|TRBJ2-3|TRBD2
CASNLAGTGTDTQYF
TGCGCCAGCAACCTAGCGGGAACCGGCACAGATACGCAGTATTTT
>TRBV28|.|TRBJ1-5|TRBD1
CASTPGGTGSQPQHF
TGTGCCAGCACCCCCGGCGGGACAGGGAGTCAGCCCCAGCATTTT
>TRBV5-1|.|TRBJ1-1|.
CASSLAGFEAFF
TGCGCCAGCAGCTTGGCAGGATTTGAAGCTTTCTTT
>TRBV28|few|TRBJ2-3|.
CASSPRTGKLTSTDTQYF
TGTGCCAGCAGTCCCAGAACAGGGAAACTAACTAGCACAGATACGCAGTATTTT
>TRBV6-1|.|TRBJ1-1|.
CASIEPTRVPEAFF
TGTGCCAGCATTGAGCCGACCAGGGTCCCGGAAGCTTTCTTT
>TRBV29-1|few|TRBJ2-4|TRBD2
CSVVPGGAKNIQYF
TGCAGCGTTGTACCGGGAGGAGCCAAAAACATTCAGTACTTC
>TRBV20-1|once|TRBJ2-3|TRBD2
CSARAGLAGGPSHTQYF
TGCAGTGCTCGCGCTGGGCTAGCGGGGGGGCCGAGTCATACGCAGTATTTT
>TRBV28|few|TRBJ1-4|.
CASSLYEGLDEKLFF
TGTGCCAGCAGTTTATACGAGGGCCTAGATGAAAAACTGTTTTTT
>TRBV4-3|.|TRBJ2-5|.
CASSQDGAEFQETQYF
TGCGCCAGCAGCCAAGATGGGGCAGAATTCCAAGAGACCCAGTACTTC
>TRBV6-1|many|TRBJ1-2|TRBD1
CASRLTGLHGYTF
TGTGCCAGCAGGCTGACAGGGTTGCATGGCTACACCTTC
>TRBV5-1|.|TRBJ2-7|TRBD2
CASRWLAGSYEQYF
TGCGCCAGCAGGTGGCTAGCGGGCTCCTACGAGCAGTACTTC
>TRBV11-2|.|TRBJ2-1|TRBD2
CASSLGARLASYHDEQFF
TGTGCCAGCAGCTTAGGGGCCAGACTAGCAAGTTACCACGATGAGCAGTTCTTC
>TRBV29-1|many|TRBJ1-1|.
CSATGHLNTEAFF
TGCAGCGCCACGGGACACCTGAACACTGAAGCTTTCTTT
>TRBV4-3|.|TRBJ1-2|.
CASSQDRDGNYGYTF
TGCGCCAGCAGCCAAGACAGGGACGGGAACTATGGCTACACCTTC
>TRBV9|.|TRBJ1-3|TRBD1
CASSNRDRDRNTIYF
TGTGCCAGCAGCAACCGGGACAGAGACCGAAACACCATATATTTT
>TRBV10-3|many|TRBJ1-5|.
CAISDGDLAPQPQHF
TGTGCCATCAGTGATGGGGACTTGGCTCCGCAGCCCCAGCATTTT
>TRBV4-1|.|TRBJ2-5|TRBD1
CASSQEPGGSQTQYF
TGCGCCAGCAGCCAAGAACCAGGGGGCTCGCAGACCCAGTACTTC
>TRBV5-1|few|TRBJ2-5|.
CASRRPLASQETQYF
TGCGCCAGCCGTCGCCCACTAGCATCACAAGAGACCCAGTACTTC
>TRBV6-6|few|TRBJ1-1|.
CASRWMNTEAFF
TGTGCCAGCAGGTGGATGAACACTGAAGCTTTCTTT
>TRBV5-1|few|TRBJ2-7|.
CASSLPGDGVYEQYF
TGCGCCAGCAGCTTACCAGGGGACGGGGTATACGAGCAGTACTTC
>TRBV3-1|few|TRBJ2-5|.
CASSQDVGETQYF
TGTGCCAGCAGCCAAGATGTGGGGGAGACCCAGTACTTC
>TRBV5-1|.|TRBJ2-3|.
CASSTGTTNTDTQYF
TGCGCCAGCAGCACTGGGACAACGAACACAGATACGCAGTATTTT
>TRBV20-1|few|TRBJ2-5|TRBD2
CSARILAGGGGETQYF
TGCAGTGCTAGAATACTAGCGGGTGGAGGTGGGGAGACCCAGTACTTC
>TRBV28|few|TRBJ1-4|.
CASSPRIFRRLFF
TGTGCCAGCAGCCCTCGTATTTTTAGGAGACTGTTTTTT
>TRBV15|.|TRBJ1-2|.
CATSREGGEAYTF
TGTGCCACCAGCAGAGAAGGCGGGGAGGCCTACACCTTC
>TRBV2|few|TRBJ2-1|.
CASSEEEGLLRNEQFF
TGTGCCAGCAGTGAAGAGGAGGGACTCCTCCGCAATGAGCAGTTCTTC
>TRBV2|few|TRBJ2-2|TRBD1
CASSEVGTGAMTGELFF
TGTGCCAGCAGTGAAGTGGGTACAGGGGCGATGACCGGGGAGCTGTTTTTT
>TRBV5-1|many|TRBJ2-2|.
CASSLTSVGSGELFF
TGCGCCAGCAGCTTGACTTCCGTTGGATCCGGGGAGCTGTTTTTT